Described below is a single T cell receptor beta chain sequence and its context. It has no known antigen specificity. One base away there is no much larger clone; base qualities are not given. Trimming accounts for 3 bases at V and 6 bases at J, while the number of junction bases matched to no gene is 1. CDR3 length: 13 amino acids, cysteine to phenylalanine. Of the read, only the CDR3 DNA is kept; its 39 bases are in frame from base 1. CDR1 and CDR2 were assigned from the germline V gene as KGHSH and LQKENI. The data belong to a study of blood T cell repertoires in COVID-19 (dated by TCRdb to between 2020 and 2021). General notes on the study: Collaborator samples came from the United States, Italy and Spain and covered acute and convalescent phases of COVID-19. The prospective study material was composed of cDNA or gDNA derived from T cells, B-cell-depleted T cells, or PBMCs. Deeply sampled blood TCRbeta repertoires from subjects exposed to, actively infected with, or recovered from COVID-19 were included in the dataset. The repertoires were made available in a free public database intended to serve as a resource for research on the immune response to SARS-CoV-2. The samples were drawn from the first 160 participants of the ongoing ImmuneRACE study and from about 1,200 subjects provided by 6 global collaborators. A de-identified subject ID, COVID-19 status, age in years and sex were almost always included in the sample metadata. HLA class I and class II types, where available, came from metadata supplied by the sample provider rather than from assay-based typing. Overall study results and their limits: The quantity of clinical and demographic metadata differed by source and by participant and was supplied without curation.

Enrolling through a virtual design, the prospective study's participants ranged in age from roughly 18 to 89 years and lived across more than 20 United States geographic areas. In the prospective study, cohorts were assigned on the basis of participant-reported clinical history obtained from a screening survey and a study questionnaire. Exposed participants had been in contact, within 2 weeks of entering the study, with a person who had a PCR-confirmed or clinician-diagnosed case of COVID-19. Mobile phlebotomists in the prospective study collected whole blood, serum and a nasopharyngeal or oropharyngeal swab from every participant. Additional blood draws and questionnaires over an approximately two-month period could optionally be provided by prospective study participants. Before DNA extraction, prospective study blood samples were shipped either frozen or at room temperature. TCRbeta CDR3 regions were amplified from genomic DNA by means of the immunoSEQ Assay, a bias-controlled multiplex PCR. On the authors' methods: The number of nucleated cells in each sample was estimated from the amplification of reference gene primers within the assay. Sequence reads were collapsed and filtered to measure the absolute abundance of every unique TCRbeta CDR3 rearrangement. For each sample, productive Simpson clonality was calculated as the square root of Simpson's diversity index across productive rearrangements. TCRdb provides this immuneACCESS table in a form limited to in-frame rearrangements. Some clones are lacking; in checked studies, under half of them reflect an unresolved V gene, and why the rest are absent is not known. V and J calls and clone size are copied from that table; D and trimming were computed from the DNA. The sample records roughly 150,000 clones, 75% to 90% of which are singletons. In total, the top ten clones hold approximately 5.3% of the sample.

This TCR derives from a man between 65 and 80 years old who had been exposed to COVID-19. The sample taken for sequencing was PBMCs or T cells enriched from blood (not recorded which). Recombination connected TRBV18 to TRBJ1-4, with 7 bases aligning to TRBD1. The base sequence is TGTGCCAGCTCACCTGGACAGGATGAAAAACTGTTTTTT. The resulting protein is CASSPGQDEKLFF.